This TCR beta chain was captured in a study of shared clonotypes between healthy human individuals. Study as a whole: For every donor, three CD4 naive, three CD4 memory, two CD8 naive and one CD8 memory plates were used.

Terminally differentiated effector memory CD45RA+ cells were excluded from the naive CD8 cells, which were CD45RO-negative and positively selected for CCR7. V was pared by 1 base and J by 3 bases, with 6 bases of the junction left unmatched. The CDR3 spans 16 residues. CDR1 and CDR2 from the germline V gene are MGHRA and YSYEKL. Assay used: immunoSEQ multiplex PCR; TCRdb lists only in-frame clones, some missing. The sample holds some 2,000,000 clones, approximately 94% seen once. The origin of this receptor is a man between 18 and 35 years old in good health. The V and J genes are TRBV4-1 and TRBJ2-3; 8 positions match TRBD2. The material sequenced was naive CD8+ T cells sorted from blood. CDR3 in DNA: TGCGCCAGCAGCCAAGTTTACGGGGGGGAAACAGATACGCAGTATTTT. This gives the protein CASSQVYGGETDTQYF.